The clone carrying this TCR beta chain has just a few counts. Its cognate antigen is unknown. This sample was taken from a study of T cells in Graves' hyperthyroidism and ophthalmopathy. Points from the study as a whole: Most thyroid clonotypes that were expanded above 0.001 also turned up in blood.

From RNA transcripts, TCR beta CDR3 regions were amplified. The HTBI set primed first-round TCR CDR3 RT-PCR. MiXCR, run by TCRdb on the multiplex PCR reads, gives a single entry per CDR3 protein. The sample includes just under 750,000 distinct CDR3 sequences, roughly a third of them seen just once. The CDR3 has 15 amino acids. V gave up 1 base and J gave up 7 bases, with 11 bases separating them. CDR1 is SGHTA, CDR2 FQGNSA, per germline. Among the patients, aged 18 to 65, hyperthyroidism was newly diagnosed and had lasted under 2 months. Lactation, pregnancy, other autoimmune disease or uncontrolled infection excluded patients.

Sample: blood. This receptor was obtained from a woman aged 40 to 50 with Graves' hyperthyroidism. The genes are TRBV7-2 and TRBJ1-6; the D is unclear. DNA for the CDR3: TGTGCCAGCAGCTTAGATCCTAACCCCAATTCACCCCTCCACTTT. Protein: CASSLDPNPNSPLHF.